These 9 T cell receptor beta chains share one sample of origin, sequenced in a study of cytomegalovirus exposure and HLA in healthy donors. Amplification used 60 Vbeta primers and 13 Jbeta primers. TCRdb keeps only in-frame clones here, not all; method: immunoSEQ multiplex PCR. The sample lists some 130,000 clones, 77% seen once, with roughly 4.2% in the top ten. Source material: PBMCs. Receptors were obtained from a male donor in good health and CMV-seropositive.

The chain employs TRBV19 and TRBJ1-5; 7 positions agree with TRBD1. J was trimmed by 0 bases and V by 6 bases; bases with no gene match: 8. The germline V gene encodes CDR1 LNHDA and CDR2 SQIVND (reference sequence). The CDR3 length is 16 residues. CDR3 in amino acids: CASRPRDSHSNQPQHF. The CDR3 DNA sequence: TGTGCCAGTAGACCTCGGGACAGTCATAGCAATCAGCCCCAGCATTTT.

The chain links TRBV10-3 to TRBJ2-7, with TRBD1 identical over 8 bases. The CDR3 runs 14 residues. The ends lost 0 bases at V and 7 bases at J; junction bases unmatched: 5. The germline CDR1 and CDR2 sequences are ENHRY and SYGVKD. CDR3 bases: TGTGCCATCAGTGAGTCGGGGACAGGCGGGGAGCAGTACTTC. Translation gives CAISESGTGGEQYF.

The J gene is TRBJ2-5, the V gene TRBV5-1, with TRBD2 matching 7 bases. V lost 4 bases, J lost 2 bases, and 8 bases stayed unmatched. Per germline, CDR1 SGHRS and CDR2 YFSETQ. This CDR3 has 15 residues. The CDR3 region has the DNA TGCGCCAGCAGCGACCAGACTAGCATTCAAGAGACCCAGTACTTC. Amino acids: CASSDQTSIQETQYF.

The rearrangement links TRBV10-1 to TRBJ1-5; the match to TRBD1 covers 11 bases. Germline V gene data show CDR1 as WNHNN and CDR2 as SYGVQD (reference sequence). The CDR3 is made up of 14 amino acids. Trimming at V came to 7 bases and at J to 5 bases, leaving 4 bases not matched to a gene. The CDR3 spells CASTRTGGHQPQHF. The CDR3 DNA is TGCGCCAGCACCAGGACAGGGGGCCATCAGCCCCAGCATTTT.

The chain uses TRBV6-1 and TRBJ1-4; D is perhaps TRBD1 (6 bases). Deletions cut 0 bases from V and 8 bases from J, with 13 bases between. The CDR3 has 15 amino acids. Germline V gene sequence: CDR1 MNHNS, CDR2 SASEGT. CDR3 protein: CASSEAFGGAEKLFF. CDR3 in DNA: TGTGCCAGCAGTGAAGCGTTTGGGGGCGCGGAAAAACTGTTTTTT.

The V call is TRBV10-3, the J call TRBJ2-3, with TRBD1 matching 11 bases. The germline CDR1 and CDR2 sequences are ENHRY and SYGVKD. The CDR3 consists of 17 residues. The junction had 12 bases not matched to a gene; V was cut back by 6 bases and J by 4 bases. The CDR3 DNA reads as TGTGCCATCAGCCTCGGGACAGGGGGAAGTAGGTCAGATACGCAGTATTTT. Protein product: CAISLGTGGSRSDTQYF.

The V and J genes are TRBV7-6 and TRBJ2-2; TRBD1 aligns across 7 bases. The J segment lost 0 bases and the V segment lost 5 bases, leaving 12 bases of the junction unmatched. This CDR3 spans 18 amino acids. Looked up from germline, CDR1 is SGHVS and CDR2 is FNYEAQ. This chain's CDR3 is CASSRNHRGQTNTGELFF. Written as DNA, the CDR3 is TGTGCCAGCAGCCGAAACCACAGGGGTCAAACGAACACCGGGGAGCTGTTTTTT.

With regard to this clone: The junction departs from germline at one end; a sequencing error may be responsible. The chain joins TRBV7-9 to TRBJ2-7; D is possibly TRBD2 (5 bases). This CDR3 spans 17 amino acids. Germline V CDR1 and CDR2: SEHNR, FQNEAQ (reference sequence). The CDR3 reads CSSSLARAEGRTYEQYF. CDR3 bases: TGTTCCAGCAGCTTAGCTAGGGCAGAAGGGAGAACCTACGAGCAGTACTTC.

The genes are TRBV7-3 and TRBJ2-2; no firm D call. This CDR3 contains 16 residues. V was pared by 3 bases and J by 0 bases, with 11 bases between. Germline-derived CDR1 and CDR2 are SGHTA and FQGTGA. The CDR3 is CASSFLANPNTGELFF. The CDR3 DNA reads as TGTGCCAGCAGCTTTCTCGCTAACCCGAACACCGGGGAGCTGTTTTTT.